These 23 T cell receptor beta chains originate from one sample sequenced in a study of human T cells and chemical hapten exposure. Sample time point: healthy volunteer bleed at 2 weeks. Total RNA was isolated from whole blood that had not been fractionated. MiXCR was run by TCRdb on the RACE reads, yielding one entry per CDR3 protein. The sample carries 100,000 to 150,000 distinct CDR3 sequences, approximately 9% recorded once. The sample comprised whole blood. The receptors stem from a male donor in good health. Some clones in this sample may be carry-over from other donors' samples.

This clonotype came up a few times. The chain carries TRBV20-1 and TRBJ1-1, with a tentative D call TRBD1 (5 bases). CDR3 length: 14 amino acids. CDR1 DFQATT and CDR2 SNEGSKA come from the germline V gene (reference sequence). Trimming cost V 1 base and J 4 bases, with 13 bases left between them. The chain's CDR3 is CSARAPGQGTEAFF. The CDR3 bases are TGCAGTGCTAGAGCGCCAGGGCAGGGCACTGAAGCTTTCTTT.

The CDR3 loop is CASLDPSGSYEQYF. In DNA, the CDR3 is TGTGCCAGCTTAGACCCTAGCGGCTCCTACGAGCAGTACTTC. V gene TRBV11-3 combines with J gene TRBJ2-7; 7 positions agree with TRBD2. This CDR3 has 14 residues. Unmatched junction bases numbered 7, after V lost 8 bases and J lost 0 bases. Germline CDR1 SGHNT, CDR2 YENEEA.

The chain links TRBV27 to TRBJ1-5; TRBD1 is a possible D gene (5 bases). The germline gives CDR1 MNHEY, CDR2 SMNVEV (reference sequence). The CDR3 length is 15 residues. V was shortened by 4 bases and J by 7 bases, with 17 bases between the two germline ends. CDR3 in amino acids: CASSYGGVSGQPQHF. In nucleotides, the CDR3 is TGTGCCAGCAGTTACGGAGGGGTGAGTGGCCAGCCCCAGCATTTT.

This chain uses TRBV5-1 with TRBJ2-7; TRBD1 matches 9 bases. The V gene end was trimmed by 1 base and the J gene end by 1 base; junction bases not matched to a gene: 3. The CDR3 length is 15 residues. Germline assignment: CDR1 SGHRS and CDR2 YFSETQ. CDR3 protein: CASSLPTGGSYEQYF. The CDR3 bases are TGCGCCAGCAGCTTGCCGACAGGGGGTTCCTACGAGCAGTACTTC.

This clonotype appeared a few times. This rearrangement joins TRBV15 to TRBJ2-1, with D possibly being TRBD1 (5 bases). The CDR3 consists of 15 residues. Per germline, CDR1 LNHNV and CDR2 YYDKDF (reference sequence). V lost 6 bases and J lost 2, with 14 bases in between. CDR3 region: CATSRVGLTYNEQFF. CDR3 in DNA: TGTGCCACCAGTCGCGTGGGGCTCACCTACAATGAGCAGTTCTTC.

This clonotype appeared many times. The chain combines TRBV27 with TRBJ2-5; TRBD2 is a possible D gene (6 bases). Between the trimmed V and J ends, which lost 1 base and 2 bases, there was a span of 11 bases. CDR3 length: 15 amino acids. Germline V CDR1 and CDR2: MNHEY, SMNVEV (reference sequence). CDR3 amino acids: CASSLFAEGQETQYF. The CDR3 coding sequence is TGTGCCAGCAGTTTATTTGCGGAGGGGCAAGAGACCCAGTACTTC.

This clonotype appeared many times. The chain links TRBV18 to TRBJ2-7; perhaps D is TRBD1 or TRBD2 (5 bases each). CDR1 and CDR2 (germline): KGHSH, LQKENI. V was shortened by 3 bases and J by 9 bases, with 18 bases between the two germline ends. The CDR3 totals 14 residues. The chain's CDR3 is CASSPGRNPDGQYF. In DNA form, the CDR3 reads TGTGCCAGCTCACCGGGACGGAATCCTGATGGGCAGTACTTC.

This clonotype occurred many times. The genes are TRBV20-1 and TRBJ2-2; D call uncertain. CDR1 DFQATT and CDR2 SNEGSKA come from the germline V gene (reference sequence). V was shortened by 4 bases and J by 5 bases, with 17 bases between the two germline ends. This CDR3 region has 15 residues. The CDR3 DNA is TGCAGTGCTAAACCCCATTCGCTTGAGACCGGGGAGCTGTTTTTT. Encoded protein: CSAKPHSLETGELFF.

This clonotype was counted only a few times. The rearrangement uses TRBV18 and TRBJ2-5; D unresolved. The CDR3 extends over 14 amino acids. V lost 5 bases and J lost 5, with 15 bases in between. The germline gives CDR1 KGHSH, CDR2 LQKENI. DNA of the CDR3: TGTGCCAGCTCAACATTAGGTTCGTTGGAGACCCAGTACTTC. Protein product: CASSTLGSLETQYF. Full variable domain (rest looked up from reference TRBV18 and TRBJ2-5): NAGVMQNPRHLVRRRGQEARLRCSPMKGHSHVYWYRQLPEEGLKFMVYLQKENIIDESGMPKERFSAEFPKEGPSILRIQQVVRGDSAAYFCASSTLGSLETQYFGPGTRLLVL.

This clonotype came up a few times. This chain links TRBV5-5 with TRBJ2-6, with D perhaps TRBD2 (5 bases). V was cut by 7 bases and J by 0 bases, with 11 bases left in between. CDR3 length: 15 amino acids. Germline V gene data show CDR1 as SGHKS and CDR2 as YYEKEE (reference sequence). In DNA form, the CDR3 reads TGTGCCAGCTCCTTTCGGGGCTCTGGGGCCAACGTCCTGACTTTC. As protein: CASSFRGSGANVLTF. The full variable domain, its missing parts supplied by reference TRBV5-5 and TRBJ2-6, is DAGVTQSPTHLIKTRGQQVTLRCSPISGHKSVSWYQQVLGQGPQFIFQYYEKEERGRGNFPDRFSARQFPNYSSELNVNALLLGDSALYLCASSFRGSGANVLTFGAGSRLTVL.

This clonotype was seen only a few times. The chain couples TRBV20-1 to TRBJ1-5, with 8 bases fitting TRBD1. The CDR3 totals 15 residues. Germline V CDR1 and CDR2: DFQATT, SNEGSKA (reference sequence). J lost 3 bases, V lost 2 bases, and 6 bases had no gene match. Here the CDR3 DNA reads TGCAGTGCTAGACGGCAGGGGGCGTTCAATCAGCCCCAGCATTTT. Translated, it gives CSARRQGAFNQPQHF.

This clonotype was seen a few times. The chain has TRBV4-3 and TRBJ1-3; 7 bases agree with TRBD1. V lost 1 base to trimming and J lost 3 bases; unmatched junction nucleotides: 9. The CDR3 extends over 17 amino acids. The V gene's germline CDR1 is LGHNA and CDR2 YSLEER. The CDR3 region is CASSQVQDRVGGNTIYF. The CDR3 bases are TGCGCCAGCAGCCAAGTACAAGACAGGGTGGGTGGAAACACCATATATTTT.

V and J are TRBV5-1 and TRBJ2-7, with D perhaps assigned TRBD1 or TRBD2 (5 bases each). The CDR3 has 14 residues. The V end lost 0 bases, the J end lost 2 bases, and 9 bases lay between the germline ends. CDR1 and CDR2 (germline): SGHRS, YFSETQ. The CDR3 here is CASSLVGETYEQYF. The DNA for the CDR3 is TGCGCCAGCAGCTTGGTAGGGGAGACCTACGAGCAGTACTTC.

V gene TRBV6-2 or TRBV6-3 combines with J gene TRBJ2-1; 14 bases agree with TRBD2. V shed 6 bases, J shed 5 bases, and the junction held 12 bases outside the gene matches. Germline assignment: CDR1 MNHEY and CDR2 SVGEGT. CDR3 size: 18 residues. CDR3 in amino acids: CASSHFGTSGRSDNEQFF. The CDR3 bases are TGTGCCAGCAGCCATTTCGGGACTAGCGGGAGAAGCGACAATGAGCAGTTCTTC.

The CDR3 DNA sequence: TGTGCCAGTTCCTCGTTGCGGGGCAAGAGGTTGGGCCAAGAGACCCAGTACTTC. This encodes CASSSLRGKRLGQETQYF. The chain employs TRBV12-3 or TRBV12-4 and TRBJ2-5; weak D call: TRBD2 (6 bases). V gave up 9 bases and J gave up 1 base, with 27 bases separating them. This CDR3 has 18 residues.

In its sample, this clonotype was seen a few times. V is TRBV20-1 and J is TRBJ1-1; possible D gene TRBD1, 6 bases. Germline values: CDR1 DFQATT, CDR2 SNEGSKA (reference sequence). Trimming stripped 2 bases from V and 6 bases from J, with 7 bases between. The CDR3 spans 11 residues. CDR3 DNA sequence: TGCAGTGCTAGATGGGGGCCTGAAGCTTTCTTT. This encodes CSARWGPEAFF.

Concerning this clonotype: A much larger clone differs from this one at a single base, so this may be a read error. V is TRBV30 and J is TRBJ2-7; D call uncertain. Germline V gene sequence: CDR1 GTSNPN, CDR2 SVGIG (reference sequence). CDR3 length equals 14 residues. The CDR3 DNA is TGTGTCTGGAGTGTAGTCCGACCGTCCTACGAGCAGTACTTC. Translation gives CVWSVVRPSYEQYF.

This clonotype was detected only a few times. This rearrangement joins TRBV5-1 to TRBJ1-4, with D possibly TRBD1 on 5 matching bases. Germline V gives CDR1 SGHRS, CDR2 YFSETQ. V dropped 4 bases and J dropped 14 bases, with 21 bases sitting between them. This CDR3 has 14 residues. This CDR3 is CASSPERTGRLLFF. The CDR3 DNA follows: TGCGCCAGCAGCCCCGAACGTACAGGAAGATTGCTGTTTTTT.

Only a few counts were recorded for this clonotype. The V gene is TRBV25-1, the J gene TRBJ1-1; a possible D gene is TRBD1 (5 bases). CDR3 size: 15 residues. In germline, CDR1 is MGHDK, CDR2 SYGVNS. Trimming cost V 4 bases and J 5 bases, with 17 bases left between them. The CDR3 reads CASSGLEGRRTEAFF. CDR3 sequence (DNA): TGTGCCAGCAGTGGGTTAGAGGGGCGAAGGACTGAAGCTTTCTTT.

There are many counts of this clonotype. The chain recombines TRBV20-1 with TRBJ1-5; 8 bases are shared with TRBD1. J gave up 1 base and V 5 bases, and 4 bases lay outside the gene matches. The CDR3 is made up of 14 amino acids. Germline CDR1 reads DFQATT; CDR2 reads SNEGSKA (reference sequence). The CDR3 loop reads CSAWTGLSNQPQHF. As DNA, the CDR3 is TGCAGTGCTTGGACAGGGCTAAGCAATCAGCCCCAGCATTTT.

This clonotype was recorded a few times. The rearrangement joins TRBV27 to TRBJ2-7; D is tentatively TRBD1 or TRBD2 (5 bases each). This CDR3 is built from 14 residues. The V gene lost 4 bases and the J gene lost 3 bases, with 13 bases spanning the gap. The germline CDR1 and CDR2 sequences are MNHEY and SMNVEV (reference sequence). CDR3: CASSSPGRLYEQYF. The CDR3 DNA sequence: TGTGCCAGCAGTTCGCCGGGACGGCTCTACGAGCAGTACTTC.

The rearrangement joins TRBV9 to TRBJ1-4; D is perhaps TRBD1 (5 bases). The CDR3 spans 12 residues. Per germline, CDR1 SGDLS and CDR2 YYNGEE. With 3 bases removed from V and 12 bases from J, the gap between germline ends came to 12 bases. The CDR3 region has the DNA TGTGCCAGCAGCGCGGGGGAAGGAGAACTGTTTTTT. Its translation is CASSAGEGELFF. Variable domain in full (rest from reference TRBV9 and TRBJ1-4): DSGVTQTPKHLITATGQRVTLRCSPRSGDLSVYWYQQSLDQGLQFLIQYYNGEERAKGNILERFSAQQFPDLHSELNLSSLELGDSALYFCASSAGEGELFFGSGTQLSVL.

This clonotype has ten or more counts. The chain has TRBV7-9 and TRBJ2-1, with 7 bases identical to TRBD2. Germline V gene sequence: CDR1 SEHNR, CDR2 FQNEAQ (reference sequence). The CDR3 totals 14 residues. V gave up 4 bases and J gave up 14 bases; unmatched junction bases: 14. The CDR3 protein is CASSSLGLAVFKFF. CDR3 nucleotides: TGTGCCAGCAGCTCACTGGGGCTAGCGGTTTTCAAGTTCTTC.